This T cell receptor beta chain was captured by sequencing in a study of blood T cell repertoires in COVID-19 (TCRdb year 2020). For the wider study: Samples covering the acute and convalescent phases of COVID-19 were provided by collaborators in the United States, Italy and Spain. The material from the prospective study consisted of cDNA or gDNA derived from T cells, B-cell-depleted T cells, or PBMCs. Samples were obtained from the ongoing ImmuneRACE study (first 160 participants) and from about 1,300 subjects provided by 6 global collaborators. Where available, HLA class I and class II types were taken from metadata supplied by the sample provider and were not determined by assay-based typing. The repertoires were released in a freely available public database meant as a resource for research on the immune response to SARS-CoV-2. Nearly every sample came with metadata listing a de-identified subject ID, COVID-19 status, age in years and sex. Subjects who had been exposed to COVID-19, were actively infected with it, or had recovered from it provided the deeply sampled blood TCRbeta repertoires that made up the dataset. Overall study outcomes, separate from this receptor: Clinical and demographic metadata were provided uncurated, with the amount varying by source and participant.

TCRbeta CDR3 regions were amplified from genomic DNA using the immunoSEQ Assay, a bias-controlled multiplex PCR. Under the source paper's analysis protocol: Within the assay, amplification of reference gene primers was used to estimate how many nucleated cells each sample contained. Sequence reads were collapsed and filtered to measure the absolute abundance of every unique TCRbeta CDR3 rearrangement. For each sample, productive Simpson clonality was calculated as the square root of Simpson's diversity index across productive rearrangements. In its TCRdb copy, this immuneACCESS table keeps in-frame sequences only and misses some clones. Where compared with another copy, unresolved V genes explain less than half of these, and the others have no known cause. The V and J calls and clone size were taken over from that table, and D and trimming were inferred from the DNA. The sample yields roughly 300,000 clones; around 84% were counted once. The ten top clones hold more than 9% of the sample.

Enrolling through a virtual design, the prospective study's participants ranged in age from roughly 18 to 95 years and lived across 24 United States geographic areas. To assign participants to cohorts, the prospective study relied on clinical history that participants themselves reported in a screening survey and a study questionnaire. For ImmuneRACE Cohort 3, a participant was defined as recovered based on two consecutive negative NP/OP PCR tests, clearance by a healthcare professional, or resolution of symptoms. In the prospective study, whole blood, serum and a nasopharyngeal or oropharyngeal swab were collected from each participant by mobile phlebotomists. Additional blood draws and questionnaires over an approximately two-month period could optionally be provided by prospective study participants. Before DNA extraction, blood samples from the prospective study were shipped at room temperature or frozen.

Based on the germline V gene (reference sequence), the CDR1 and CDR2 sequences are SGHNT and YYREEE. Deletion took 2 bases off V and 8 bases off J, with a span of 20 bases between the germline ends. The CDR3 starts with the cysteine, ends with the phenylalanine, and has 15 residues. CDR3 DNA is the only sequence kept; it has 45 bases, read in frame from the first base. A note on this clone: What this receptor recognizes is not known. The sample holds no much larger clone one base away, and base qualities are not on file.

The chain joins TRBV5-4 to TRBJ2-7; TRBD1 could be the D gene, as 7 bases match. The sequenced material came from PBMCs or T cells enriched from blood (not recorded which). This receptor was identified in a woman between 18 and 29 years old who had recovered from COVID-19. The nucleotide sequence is TGTGCCAGCAGCTTAGTTTGGCAGGGGGAGGATCAGCAGTACTTC. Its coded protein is CASSLVWQGEDQQYF.